This TCR beta chain was identified in a study of blood T cell repertoires in COVID-19 (dated by TCRdb to about 2020). Regarding the study in general: Collaborator samples came from the United States, Italy and Spain and covered acute and convalescent phases of COVID-19. The repertoires were made available in a free public database intended to serve as a resource for research on the immune response to SARS-CoV-2. Sample metadata almost always included a de-identified subject ID, COVID-19 status, age in years and sex. Samples were obtained from the ongoing ImmuneRACE study (first 160 participants) and from some 1,200 subjects provided by 6 global collaborators. Deeply sampled blood TCRbeta repertoires from subjects exposed to, actively infected with, or recovered from COVID-19 were included in the dataset. The prospective study material was composed of cDNA or gDNA derived from T cells, B-cell-depleted T cells, or PBMCs. Where HLA class I and class II types were available, the types were taken from metadata supplied by the sample provider, not from assay-based typing.

Overall study outcomes, separate from this receptor: Clinical and demographic metadata were provided uncurated, with the amount varying by source and participant.

Enrolling through a virtual design, the prospective study's participants ranged in age from roughly 18 to 89 years and lived across about two dozen United States geographic areas. To assign participants to cohorts, the prospective study relied on clinical history that participants themselves reported in a screening survey and a study questionnaire. A participant counted as exposed if, within 2 weeks of entering the study, that participant had been in contact with someone who had a PCR-confirmed or clinician-diagnosed COVID-19 case. Each participant in the prospective study had whole blood, serum and a nasopharyngeal or oropharyngeal swab collected by mobile phlebotomists. Additional blood draws and questionnaires over an approximately two-month period could optionally be provided by prospective study participants. Prospective study blood samples were shipped either frozen or at room temperature before DNA extraction.

The germline V gene specifies MNHEY as CDR1 and SVGAGI as CDR2. Relative to germline, V is 6 bases shorter and J is 6 bases shorter, with 12 bases between their ends. Spanning cysteine to phenylalanine, the CDR3 consists of 14 amino acids. The read is trimmed to its CDR3 DNA, 42 bases read in frame from base 1. TCRbeta CDR3 regions were amplified from genomic DNA by means of the immunoSEQ Assay, a bias-controlled multiplex PCR. The study's own analysis went as follows. Nucleated cell counts per sample were estimated from amplification of reference gene primers within the assay. To quantify the absolute abundance of each unique TCRbeta CDR3 rearrangement, sequence reads were collapsed and filtered. For each sample, productive Simpson clonality was calculated as the square root of Simpson's diversity index across productive rearrangements. As stored in TCRdb, this immuneACCESS dataset retains in-frame rearrangements with V and J assigned. A fraction of the clones does not appear; measured against another copy, unresolved V genes explain less than half of the discrepancy, and the remainder lacks a known reason. From that table come the V and J calls and clone size; the DNA was used to work out D and trimming. The sample profile shows fewer than 250,000 clones; around 87% of them were found once. The top ten clones comprise more than 12% of the sample.

Concerning this clone itself: Its antigen is not yet known. Base qualities are not recorded, but no much larger clone differs from it by a single base.

The chain links TRBV6-5 with TRBJ1-6; a tentative D call is TRBD1 (6 bases match). The sequenced sample consisted of PBMCs or T cells enriched from blood (not recorded which). This TCR derives from a man aged 30-40 years who had been exposed to COVID-19. The sequenced DNA: TGTGCCAGCAGACTACAGGGAAGTAATTCACCCCTCCACTTT. Its amino acids are CASRLQGSNSPLHF.